The rows below give T cell receptor beta chains drawn from one sample of a study of cytomegalovirus exposure and HLA in healthy donors. Some clones are missing from TCRdb's copy, which holds only in-frame ones; the method was immunoSEQ multiplex PCR. The repertoire holds roughly 200,000 clones, 70% to 85% seen once, with roughly 0.58% in the top ten. The sequencing input was PBMCs. The receptors derive from a woman aged 40 to 50 in good health and CMV-seronegative. The CDR3 runs from the conserved cysteine through the conserved F or W. Fields, in order: V gene, CDR3 length, J gene, clone size, D gene, CDR3 DNA, CDR3 protein. D genes are given only for firm matches. Clone size appears in some rows only: once, few, many, or a class for an expanded clone.

V: TRBV9
length: 17
J: TRBJ2-2
size: .
D: .
DNA: TGTGCCAGCAGCGTCGAGGGGGGACAGCCGAACACCGGGGAGCTGTTTTTT
CDR3: CASSVEGGQPNTGELFF

V: TRBV18
length: 15
J: TRBJ2-5
size: .
D: TRBD1
DNA: TGTGCCAGCTCACCGTTAACATCCAGGGGGGAGACCCAGTACTTC
CDR3: CASSPLTSRGETQYF

V: TRBV19
length: 14
J: TRBJ2-7
size: .
D: TRBD2
DNA: TGTGCCAGTTCCCGAGTAGGACTAGAGGGCGAGCAGTACTTC
CDR3: CASSRVGLEGEQYF

V: TRBV7-2
length: 13
J: TRBJ2-7
size: .
D: .
DNA: TGTGCCAGCAGCCCTACTGTCTCCTACGAGCAGTACTTC
CDR3: CASSPTVSYEQYF

V: TRBV7-8
length: 16
J: TRBJ2-7
size: .
D: TRBD1
DNA: TGTGCCAGCAGCTCATCCACGGGACAGGGGTTCTACGAGCAGTACTTC
CDR3: CASSSSTGQGFYEQYF

V: TRBV4-2
length: 14
J: TRBJ1-2
size: .
D: TRBD1
DNA: TGTGCCAGCAGCCAACCTGACAGGGGGCGAGGCTACACCTTC
CDR3: CASSQPDRGRGYTF

V: TRBV29-1
length: 13
J: TRBJ1-3
size: .
D: .
DNA: TGCAGCGTCGGACAGAAAGGAGGAAACACCATATATTTT
CDR3: CSVGQKGGNTIYF

V: TRBV5-1
length: 19
J: TRBJ2-7
size: once
D: TRBD2
DNA: TGCGCCAGCAGCTTGGGAAAACTAGCGGGGGGGCCCTCTGGCTACGAGCAGTACTTC
CDR3: CASSLGKLAGGPSGYEQYF

V: TRBV5-4
length: 14
J: TRBJ1-3
size: .
D: .
DNA: TGTGCCAGCAGCTTTACGGGCTCTGGAAACACCATATATTTT
CDR3: CASSFTGSGNTIYF

V: TRBV4-1
length: 16
J: TRBJ1-3
size: .
D: .
DNA: TGCGCCAGCAGCCAAGGGGCCCAGGTTTCTGGAAACACCATATATTTT
CDR3: CASSQGAQVSGNTIYF

V: TRBV9
length: 14
J: TRBJ1-4
size: .
D: .
DNA: TGTGCCAGCAGCTTCACAGCAACTAATGAAAAACTGTTTTTT
CDR3: CASSFTATNEKLFF

V: TRBV7-9
length: 14
J: TRBJ1-2
size: .
D: .
DNA: TGTGCCAGCAGCTTACAGGGCTTGGACTATGGCTACACCTTC
CDR3: CASSLQGLDYGYTF

V: TRBV11-2
length: 14
J: TRBJ2-1
size: once
D: TRBD2
DNA: TGTGCCAGCAGAACACTAGCGGGTTACAATGAGCAGTTCTTC
CDR3: CASRTLAGYNEQFF

V: TRBV7-9
length: 14
J: TRBJ1-4
size: .
D: .
DNA: TGTGCCAGCAGCTCCAGACATCCCGAGGAAAAACTGTTTTTT
CDR3: CASSSRHPEEKLFF

V: TRBV19
length: 11
J: TRBJ1-1
size: .
D: .
DNA: TGTGCCAGTATCCAGAACACTGAAGCTTTCTTT
CDR3: CASIQNTEAFF

V: TRBV9
length: 15
J: TRBJ2-1
size: .
D: TRBD2
DNA: TGTGCCAGCAGCATGACTAGCGGGGGGACCAATGAGCAGTTCTTC
CDR3: CASSMTSGGTNEQFF

V: TRBV2
length: 10
J: TRBJ1-5
size: few
D: .
DNA: TGTGCCAGCACCGTTAATCCCCAGCATTTT
CDR3: CASTVNPQHF

V: TRBV6-4
length: 17
J: TRBJ2-7
size: .
D: .
DNA: TGTGCCAGCAGTGACGGGAGCGGAGAGGAATTTTCCTACGAGCAGTACTTC
CDR3: CASSDGSGEEFSYEQYF

V: TRBV4-1
length: 15
J: TRBJ1-6
size: .
D: .
DNA: TGCGCCAGCAGCCAAGCTCGCACAGGGATGTCACCCCTCCACTTT
CDR3: CASSQARTGMSPLHF

V: TRBV7-9
length: 13
J: TRBJ1-6
size: few
D: .
DNA: TGTGCCAGCAGCTTAGACCCGGGTTCACCCCTCCACTTT
CDR3: CASSLDPGSPLHF

V: TRBV4-1
length: 15
J: TRBJ1-5
size: .
D: .
DNA: TGCGCCAGCAGCCGGGACAAAAATAGCAATCAGCCCCAGCATTTT
CDR3: CASSRDKNSNQPQHF

V: TRBV30
length: 12
J: TRBJ1-5
size: .
D: TRBD1
DNA: TGTGCCTGGTCAGGGGGCGTTCAGCCCCAGCATTTT
CDR3: CAWSGGVQPQHF

V: TRBV7-2
length: 15
J: TRBJ1-2
size: .
D: TRBD1
DNA: TGTGCCAGCAGCCCAGGGGGCCTTCCTAACTATGGCTACACCTTC
CDR3: CASSPGGLPNYGYTF

V: TRBV16
length: 15
J: TRBJ1-2
size: .
D: .
DNA: TGTGCCAGCAGTCCCGTGGGAGGGTGGAACTATGGCTACACCTTC
CDR3: CASSPVGGWNYGYTF

V: TRBV4-3
length: 16
J: TRBJ2-7
size: .
D: TRBD1
DNA: TGCGCCAGCAGCCAGGACCTGACAGGGCCTTACTACGAGCAGTACTTC
CDR3: CASSQDLTGPYYEQYF

V: TRBV11-3
length: 17
J: TRBJ1-1
size: once
D: .
DNA: TGTGCCAGCAGCCGAGGGGGGGGTGGCACGGAAAACACTGAAGCTTTCTTT
CDR3: CASSRGGGGTENTEAFF

V: TRBV19
length: 16
J: TRBJ2-1
size: .
D: TRBD1
DNA: TGTGCCAGTAGTATAATCCGACAGGGTTCCTACAATGAGCAGTTCTTC
CDR3: CASSIIRQGSYNEQFF

V: TRBV27
length: 18
J: TRBJ1-4
size: .
D: .
DNA: TGTGCCAGCAGTTTTTGGCCGGCTTTGAACCCGAGCGATGAAAAACTGTTTTTT
CDR3: CASSFWPALNPSDEKLFF

V: TRBV29-1
length: 13
J: TRBJ2-1
size: .
D: .
DNA: TGCAGCGTTTGGAGACAGAGCAACAATGAGCAGTTCTTC
CDR3: CSVWRQSNNEQFF

V: TRBV19
length: 14
J: TRBJ2-1
size: few
D: .
DNA: TGTGCCAGTAGCCTGGGGGGCTCCTACAATGAGCAGTTCTTC
CDR3: CASSLGGSYNEQFF

V: TRBV4-1
length: 15
J: TRBJ1-1
size: once
D: .
DNA: TGCGCCAGCAGCCAAGTAAACCGGTTTTATTCTGAAGCTTTCTTT
CDR3: CASSQVNRFYSEAFF

V: TRBV7-2
length: 14
J: TRBJ1-6
size: once
D: TRBD1
DNA: TGTGCCAGCACCAAGAGGGACAGAAATTCACCCCTCCACTTT
CDR3: CASTKRDRNSPLHF

V: TRBV7-9
length: 13
J: TRBJ2-5
size: .
D: .
DNA: TGTGCCAGCAGCCCGGGGGGCGAAGAGACCCAGTACTTC
CDR3: CASSPGGEETQYF

V: TRBV28
length: 16
J: TRBJ2-3
size: .
D: TRBD1
DNA: TGTGCCAGCAGTTTATCAGGACAGGGAGCCCCAGATACGCAGTATTTT
CDR3: CASSLSGQGAPDTQYF

V: TRBV5-1
length: 15
J: TRBJ2-7
size: .
D: .
DNA: TGCGCCAGCAGCCCGGGGGACGTGGTCCCCTACGAGCAGTACTTC
CDR3: CASSPGDVVPYEQYF

V: TRBV2
length: 12
J: TRBJ2-2
size: .
D: TRBD1
DNA: TGTGCCAGCCGACAGGGCACCGGGGAGCTGTTTTTT
CDR3: CASRQGTGELFF

V: TRBV30
length: 13
J: TRBJ1-2
size: .
D: .
DNA: TGTGCCTGGAGGGACAGCTATAACTATGGCTACACCTTC
CDR3: CAWRDSYNYGYTF

V: TRBV15
length: 14
J: TRBJ2-7
size: .
D: .
DNA: TGTGCCACCAGCAGAGTGGGCGGGGACTACGAGCAGTACTTC
CDR3: CATSRVGGDYEQYF

V: TRBV4-1
length: 15
J: TRBJ2-5
size: .
D: .
DNA: TGCGCCAGCAGCCAAGATTTCGACAACCAAGAGACCCAGTACTTC
CDR3: CASSQDFDNQETQYF

V: TRBV6-6
length: 15
J: TRBJ2-2
size: .
D: .
DNA: TGTGCCAGCAGGCGACAACTGCCGAACACCGGGGAGCTGTTTTTT
CDR3: CASRRQLPNTGELFF

V: TRBV2
length: 16
J: TRBJ1-2
size: .
D: .
DNA: TGTGCCAGCAGTGAAGCGCTTCTAGGGCAGGGGTATGGCTACACCTTC
CDR3: CASSEALLGQGYGYTF